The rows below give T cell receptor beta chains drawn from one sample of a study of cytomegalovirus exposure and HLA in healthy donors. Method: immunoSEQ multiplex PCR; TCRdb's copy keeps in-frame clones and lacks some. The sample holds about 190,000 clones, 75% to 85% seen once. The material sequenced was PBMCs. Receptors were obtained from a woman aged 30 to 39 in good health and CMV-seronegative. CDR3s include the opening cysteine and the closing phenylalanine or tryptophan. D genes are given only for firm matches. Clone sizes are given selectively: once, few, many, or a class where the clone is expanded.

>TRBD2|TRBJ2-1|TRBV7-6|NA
TGTGCCAGCAGCTTAGCGCTTCGCGGGAGCTTGGACAATGAGCAGTTCTTC
CASSLALRGSLDNEQFF
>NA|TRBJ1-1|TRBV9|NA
TGTGCCAGCAGCGTAGATGTAATGAACACTGAAGCTTTCTTT
CASSVDVMNTEAFF
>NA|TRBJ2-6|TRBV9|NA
TGTGCCAGCAGCCCGGGAAGGCAGGGGATCTCTGGGGCCAACGGCCTGACTTTC
CASSPGRQGISGANGLTF
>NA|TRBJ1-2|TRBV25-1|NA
TGTGCCAGCAGTCCCCGTTACCGACGAGCGGTCCCTCATAGCTACACCTTC
CASSPRYRRAVPHSYTF
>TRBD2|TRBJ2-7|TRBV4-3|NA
TGCGCCAGCAGCCAAGATTCGGGGGGTAGCGTCTACGAGCAGTACTTC
CASSQDSGGSVYEQYF
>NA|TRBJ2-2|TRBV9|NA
TGTGCCAGCAGCCCCCGTCCGGGGAACTCGAACACCGGGGAGCTGTTTTTT
CASSPRPGNSNTGELFF
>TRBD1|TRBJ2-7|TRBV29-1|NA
TGCAGCGTTGGGGACAGTCTGCGCGAGCAGTACTTC
CSVGDSLREQYF
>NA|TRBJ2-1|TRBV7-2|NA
TGTGCCAGCAGCTTAGGCGTCGGGTCTGGCAATGAGCAGTTCTTC
CASSLGVGSGNEQFF
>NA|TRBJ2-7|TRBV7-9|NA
TGTTCCAGCAGCTCGACGGGGGGAGGGGGCTACGAGCAGTACTTC
CSSSSTGGGGYEQYF
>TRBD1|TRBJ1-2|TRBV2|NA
TGTGCCAGCAGTCCGGACAGGGGGCGAGGAGATGGCTACACCTTC
CASSPDRGRGDGYTF
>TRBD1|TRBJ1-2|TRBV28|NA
TGTGCCAGCAGTTTACGGGACAGATTCTATGGCTACACCTTC
CASSLRDRFYGYTF
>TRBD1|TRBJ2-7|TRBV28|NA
TGTGCCAGCAGTCGGACAGGGGGCTCCTACGAGCAGTACTTC
CASSRTGGSYEQYF
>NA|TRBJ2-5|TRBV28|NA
TGTGCCAGCAGATCCCCTCATGGTACAGGGCACCAAGAGACCCAGTACTTC
CASRSPHGTGHQETQYF
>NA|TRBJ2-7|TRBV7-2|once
TGTGCCAGCAGCCCCGACAGGTTCCACGAGCAGTACTTC
CASSPDRFHEQYF
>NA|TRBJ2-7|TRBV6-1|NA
TGTGCCAGCACCGACTCGAGCTCCTACGAGCAGTACTTC
CASTDSSSYEQYF
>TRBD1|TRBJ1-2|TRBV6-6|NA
TGTGCCAGCATGAAGTCATCCCCCAGGGGGCAGGATGGCTACACCTTC
CASMKSSPRGQDGYTF
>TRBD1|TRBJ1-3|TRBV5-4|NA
TGTGCCAGCAGCTTGACAGGGGGCGGTGGAAACACCATATATTTT
CASSLTGGGGNTIYF
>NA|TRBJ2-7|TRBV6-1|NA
TGTGCCAGCAGTGAAGTTAGCATAGCAGGCGGGGCCTACGAGCAGTACTTC
CASSEVSIAGGAYEQYF
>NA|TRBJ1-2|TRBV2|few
TGTGCCAGCAGTGGATCCGGAGGTGACTACACCTTC
CASSGSGGDYTF
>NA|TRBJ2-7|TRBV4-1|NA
TGCGCCAGCAGCCAGGGCCTACTGGTGGACAGTTCCTACGAGCAGTACTTC
CASSQGLLVDSSYEQYF
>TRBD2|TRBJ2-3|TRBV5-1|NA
TGCGCCAGCAGCCAGGGGCGGGGGGCCACAGATACGCAGTATTTT
CASSQGRGATDTQYF
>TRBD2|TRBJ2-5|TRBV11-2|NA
TGTGCCAGCAGCTTAGCGACTAGCGGGGCCCAGGGGACCCAGTACTTC
CASSLATSGAQGTQYF
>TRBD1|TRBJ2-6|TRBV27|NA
TGTGCCACGAGAGAGGGACAGCTACTCTCTGGGGCCAACGTCCTGACTTTC
CATREGQLLSGANVLTF
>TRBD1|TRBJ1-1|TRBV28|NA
TGTGCCAGCAGATTCCTCCTGAGGACAGGGGGCGGTGCTTTCTTT
CASRFLLRTGGGAFF
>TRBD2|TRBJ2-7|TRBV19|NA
TGTGCCAGTAGTGATCCAGCGGGAGCCTACGAGCAGTACTTC
CASSDPAGAYEQYF
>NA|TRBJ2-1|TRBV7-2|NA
TGTGCCAGCAAACGGTCCGATAGCGATGAGCAGTTCTTC
CASKRSDSDEQFF
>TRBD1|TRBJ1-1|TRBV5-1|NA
TGCGCCAGCAGCGCACGACAGGGGCTGACGAACACTGAAGCTTTCTTT
CASSARQGLTNTEAFF
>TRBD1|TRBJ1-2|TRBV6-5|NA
TGTGCCAGCAGTGAACAGGGGGCCGGGGGCTACACCTTC
CASSEQGAGGYTF
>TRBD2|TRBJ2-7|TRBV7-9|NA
TGTTCCAGCAGCGTATCCAGCGGGGGGGCCTACGAGCAGTACTTC
CSSSVSSGGAYEQYF
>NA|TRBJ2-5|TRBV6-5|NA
TGTGCCAGCAGTTACGGAGGGGGCATGGAGACCCAGTACTTC
CASSYGGGMETQYF
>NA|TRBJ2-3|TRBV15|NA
TGTGCCACCCGATTTGGGGCCGGGAGCACAGATACGCAGTATTTT
CATRFGAGSTDTQYF
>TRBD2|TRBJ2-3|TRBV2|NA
TGTGCCAGCACTCGTACGGGGGGTTCAGATACGCAGTATTTT
CASTRTGGSDTQYF
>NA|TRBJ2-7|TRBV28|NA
TGTGCCAGCAGTTTAGAAGCCCGTCGCGGGCCGGGGGACGAGCAGTACTTC
CASSLEARRGPGDEQYF
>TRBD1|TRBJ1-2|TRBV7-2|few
TGTGCCAGCAGCCCGGGACAGGGAAAGGGGTATGGCTACACCTTC
CASSPGQGKGYGYTF
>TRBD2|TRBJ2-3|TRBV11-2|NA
TGTGCCAGCAACATCGAACCGGGACTAGCGGGGGGGAAAGATACGCAGTATTTT
CASNIEPGLAGGKDTQYF
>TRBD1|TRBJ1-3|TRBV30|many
TGTGCCTGGGGCGGGACAGGGAGCTCTGGAAACACCATATATTTT
CAWGGTGSSGNTIYF
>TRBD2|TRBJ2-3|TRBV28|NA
TGTGCCAGCAGCTCTGCTCTAGCGGGGACAGATACGCAGTATTTT
CASSSALAGTDTQYF
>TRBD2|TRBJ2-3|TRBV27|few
TGTGCCAGCAGTTTACGGCTAGCGGAGGCAGATACGCAGTATTTT
CASSLRLAEADTQYF
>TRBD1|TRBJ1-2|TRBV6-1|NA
TGTGCCAGCAGCACAGGGGAGAACTATGGCTACACCTTC
CASSTGENYGYTF
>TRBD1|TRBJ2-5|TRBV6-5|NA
TGTGCCAGCAGGGAACGCGACAGGGGGAGAGAGCAGTACTTC
CASRERDRGREQYF
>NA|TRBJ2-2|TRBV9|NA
TGTGCCAGCAGCGTAGTATCGACCGGGGAGCTGTTTTTT
CASSVVSTGELFF
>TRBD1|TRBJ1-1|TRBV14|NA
TGTGCCAGCCGCAAAACAGGGGACCTGAACACTGAAGCTTTCTTT
CASRKTGDLNTEAFF
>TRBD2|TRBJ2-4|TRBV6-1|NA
TGTGCCAGCAGTGAAGTACTAGCGGGAGGGAAGTACTTC
CASSEVLAGGKYF
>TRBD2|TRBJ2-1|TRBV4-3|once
TGCGCCAGCAGCCAAAAGACCGGGACTAGCGGGTACAATGAGCAGTTCTTC
CASSQKTGTSGYNEQFF
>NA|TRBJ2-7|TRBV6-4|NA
TGTGCCAGCAGAGCCCGCACACAGGGAGAAACCTACGAGCAGTACTTC
CASRARTQGETYEQYF
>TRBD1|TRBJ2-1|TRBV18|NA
TGTGCCAGCTCCCCCCTGGGGGACAGAGGCTACAATGAGCAGTTCTTC
CASSPLGDRGYNEQFF
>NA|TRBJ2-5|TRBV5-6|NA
TGTGCCACCAGGCTAGTTGGGACCCAGTACTTC
CATRLVGTQYF
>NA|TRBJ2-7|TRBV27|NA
TGTGCCAGCAGTTCATCCGGGACACAAGGATATTACGAGCAGTACTTC
CASSSSGTQGYYEQYF
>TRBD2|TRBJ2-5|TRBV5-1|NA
TGCGCCAGCAGCCAACTAGCGGGGAGATACCAAGAGACCCAGTACTTC
CASSQLAGRYQETQYF
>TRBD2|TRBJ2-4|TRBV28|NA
TGTGCCAGCAGTCGTAGCGGGACCCAGAAAAACATTCAGTACTTC
CASSRSGTQKNIQYF
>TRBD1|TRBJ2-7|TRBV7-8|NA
TGTGCCAGCACCCGCTCAGGACAGGGGGGCCTCGAGCAGTACTTC
CASTRSGQGGLEQYF
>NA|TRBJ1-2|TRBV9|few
TGTGCCAGCAGCCCCGGGGATGGCTACACCTTC
CASSPGDGYTF
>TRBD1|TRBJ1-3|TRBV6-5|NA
TGTGCCAGCAGCCCAGAGACAGGGGGCTTCAACACCATATATTTT
CASSPETGGFNTIYF
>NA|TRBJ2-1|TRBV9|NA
TGTGCCAGCAGCGTCGAAATGGGGCAAAGCAATGAGCAGTTCTTC
CASSVEMGQSNEQFF
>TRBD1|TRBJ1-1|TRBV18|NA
TGTGCCAGCTCACCAAGGCAGGGGGCCGGGGCAACTGAAGCTTTCTTT
CASSPRQGAGATEAFF
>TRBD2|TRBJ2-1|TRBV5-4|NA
TGTGCCAGCAGCCCAGGACTAGCGGGGGACAATGAGCAGTTCTTC
CASSPGLAGDNEQFF
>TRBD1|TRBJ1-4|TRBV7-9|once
TGTTCCAGCAGCTCCGCGCTGACAGGGATGAGTGAAAAACTGTTTTTT
CSSSSALTGMSEKLFF
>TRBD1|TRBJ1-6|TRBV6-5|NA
TGTGCCAGTGGATCCGGGACAGCCAGCGGTTTT
CASGSGTASGF
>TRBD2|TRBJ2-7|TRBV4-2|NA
TGTGCCAGCAGCCAAGAACTAGCGCCGGGTTGGAGCTCCTACGAGCAGTACTTC
CASSQELAPGWSSYEQYF
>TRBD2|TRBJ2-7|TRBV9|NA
TGTGCCAGCAGCGGGACTAGCGGTTTGCCTAGCGAGCAGTACTTC
CASSGTSGLPSEQYF